This TCR beta chain was recorded in a study of blood T cell repertoires in COVID-19. Across the study: Acute and convalescent COVID-19 specimens originated in the United States, Italy and Spain. PBMCs, B-cell-depleted T cells, or T cells were the source of the cDNA or gDNA that made up the material.

In the source study's methods: Estimates of nucleated cell counts were drawn from the amplification of reference gene primers. Assay: immunoSEQ multiplex PCR; the TCRdb copy retains only in-frame clones and omits some. V, J and clone size are those of that table, while D and trimming were read from the DNA. This table has more than 65,000 clones, about 87% appearing once. This CDR3 contains 13 residues. V lost 4 bases, J lost 2 bases, and 5 bases lay in between. Germline V gene lookup returns CDR1 MGHRA and CDR2 YSYEKL. This sequence joins TRBV4-1 and TRBJ2-2; D unresolved. Source material: peripheral blood. The clonotype comes from a woman aged 45-65 years with acute or convalescent COVID-19. CDR3 sequence: CASSPTNTGELFF. The CDR3 coding sequence is TGCGCCAGCAGCCCAACAAACACCGGGGAGCTGTTTTTT.